This record concerns one TCR beta chain sequence. What antigen it recognizes has not been identified. No qualities accompany the bases; no much larger clone lies one base away. The cohort consisted of some 730 healthy bone marrow donors. At the time of sampling, every cohort member was nominally healthy, though immune exposures that went unrecorded were likely present. The donor was CMV seronegative and belonged to the group of 380 or so seronegative cohort members. A peripheral blood sample was collected from each donor, and TCR beta sequencing was performed on peripheral blood mononuclear cells. Genomic DNA was extracted from the blood cell samples with the Qiagen DNeasy Blood Extraction Kit. Based on the germline V gene (reference sequence), the CDR1 and CDR2 sequences are LNHDA and SQIVND. V lost 5 bases and J lost 14 bases; the stretch between them is 21 bases long. The CDR3, from cysteine to phenylalanine, totals 13 residues. CDR3 DNA only is kept here, 39 bases in frame from base 1.

Library prep was done by the immunoSEQ multiplex PCR assay. The multiplex PCR relied on a mix of 60 forward primers for TCR Vbeta segments and 13 reverse primers for TCR Jbeta segments. The CDR3 region of rearranged TCR beta genes was amplified from genomic DNA by a multiplex PCR assay. The amplified TCR beta libraries were sequenced on the Illumina HiSeq System as 87-base-pair reads. The paper's processing steps were these. A later analysis tallied tens of millions of unique TCR beta chains across the approximately 670 repertoires, and approximately 12 million of those chains were shared by two or more donors. Raw reads were error-corrected and collapsed into unique sequences with a nearest-neighbor algorithm that merged closely related sequences to remove PCR and sequencing errors. V, D and J gene segments were assigned by aligning CDR3 sequences to IMGT reference sequences. Each retained sequence needed at least a six-nucleotide match to both a V gene segment and a J gene segment. Rearrangements were called productive when the CDR3 lacked stop codons and stayed in frame with V and J; all others were non-productive. Following IMGT convention, CDR3 was defined as the stretch from the second conserved V-encoded cysteine to the conserved J-encoded phenylalanine. The earlier analysis of approximately 500 of the donors excluded sequences that lacked an unambiguous match to a single V gene segment. An earlier analysis of 450 to 650 of the donors called V segments functional above 56.7% productive rearrangements and segregating when the between-donor standard deviation exceeded 5%. A statistical classification framework was built to diagnose cytomegalovirus status from the catalog of TCR beta chain sequences. V and J gene assignment, in a later analysis, came from comparing TCR nucleotide sequences with IMGT/GENE-DB human TR gene sequences. The TCRdist pipeline was used in a later analysis to assign CDR3 sequences and most-parsimonious VDJ recombination scenarios. In a later analysis, each TCR beta chain was defined by its CDR3 amino acid sequence together with its V-gene family, and reads without a unique V-gene family were excluded. As a way to deal with suspected cross-contamination and a sequencing artifact, a later analysis dropped roughly 600 nucleotide sequences that were highly shared and had low generation probability. In a later analysis, a clonal expansion index was calculated for each public chain from normalized within-repertoire ranks of inferred template counts. Generation probabilities in a later analysis came from a VDJ recombination model fitted to out-of-frame rearrangements, and those results were checked against IGoR. Hypergeometric tests were used in a later analysis to score TCR-TCR, TCR-HLA and TCR-CMV co-occurrence, with a repertoire-size bias correction applied to the TCR pairs. To estimate false discovery rates, a later analysis permuted the HLA or CMV assignments 20 times. In a later analysis, co-occurring TCRs were grouped using DBSCAN, and TCRdist sequence similarity was added for clustering within HLA-allele-positive subsets. Repertoires with fewer than 30,000 or more than 120,000 public chains were left out of co-occurrence clustering, as were a handful of repertoires with anomalous nucleotide sharing. The table comes from immuneACCESS by way of TCRdb, which keeps in-frame sequences with V and J called. Part of the clones is missing from these tables; in studies checked, under half for an unresolved V gene and the rest for unknown reasons. Clone size and V and J calls were adopted from that table, with D and trimming inferred from the DNA. This sample lists roughly 99,000 clones; approximately 73% were detected once. The top ten constitute 7.8% of the sample.

The data were taken from a study of cytomegalovirus exposure and HLA in healthy donors listed by TCRdb under 2017. Background on the whole study: An earlier analysis of some 600 of the donors reported 276 Gb of sequence data and some 110 million unique TCR beta sequences obtained from 180 million or so T cells. An early release covering roughly 600 HLA-typed donors comprised approximately 300 gigabases of sequencing data and tens of millions of unique TCR sequences. The genetic ancestry cluster associated with self-reported Caucasian donors included about 81% of the 300 to 400 genotyped donors. The study aimed to test whether cataloging public T cell receptors could reveal signatures of past pathogen exposure. The study profiled the T cell repertoires of fewer than 850 subjects by immunosequencing and related them to cytomegalovirus serostatus. In addition to the first cohort of around 670 subjects, a separate validation cohort of approximately 130 different subjects was used. The study combined high-throughput TCR immunosequencing, statistical association of individual TCRs with disease status, and machine learning to predict cytomegalovirus infection status. In a later analysis, previously published TCR beta repertoires from several hundred donors were re-analyzed and high-resolution HLA genotyping was added so that TCR occurrence patterns could be studied. Rather than using new phenotypic data, the later analysis identified candidate immune exposures from TCR beta sequences and from how often those sequences occurred across donors. An earlier analysis of 500 to 650 of the donors applied high-throughput TCR beta sequencing to assess whether each TCR beta V gene segment acted as functional or pseudogenic. Alongside the repertoire data, information on donor age, sex, ethnicity and CMV serostatus was compiled. In a later genetic analysis, genome-wide SNP genotypes for about three fifths of the roughly 670 donors were used, and that subset was treated as a discovery cohort. All discovery cohort repertoires had been generated using a single sequencing platform. HLA typing included class I and class II loci at four-digit resolution. The number of donors typed differed by locus, with roughly 620-630 for A, B, C, DRB1 and DQB1, around 500 for DQA1, 600 to 610 for DPA1, and around 450 for DPB1. Four to six DR-DQ haplotypes were handled as single units for association and clustering, since linkage in the cohort was strong. Among about 410 genotyped donors of the cohort, an average of about 220,000 unique TCR beta nucleotide sequences was sequenced per donor, of which 15% to 20% were non-productive. The paper as a whole reports these results and caveats: Compared with the approximately 720-donor mean, donors in an Asian-associated ancestry cluster had fewer N-insertions in productive TCRs, according to a later genetic analysis. Linkage disequilibrium might explain the correlated functional status among segregating V segments, but an unknown experimental factor could not be excluded. In a later analysis, TCR association rates were found to vary across HLA loci, with the most associated TCRs seen for DRB1 alleles and the fewest for HLA-C alleles. An earlier analysis of 587 of the donors showed that most TCR beta V segments appeared in productive rearrangements either about 87% or about 30% of the time, which broadly matched IMGT annotations. A later analysis reported that several top co-occurrence clusters appeared linked to parvovirus B19, influenza, CMV and Epstein-Barr virus. A further reported finding was that TCR beta sequences accurately predicted the HLA-A and HLA-B alleles for most subjects in the first cohort. In vitro tests confirmed that a few of the cytomegalovirus-associated TCR beta chains recognize cytomegalovirus antigens. Compared with equally common non-associated chains, HLA-associated TCR beta chains in a later analysis were more clonally expanded and had lower generation probabilities. While some public TCRs were present in many individuals, most TCR sequences turned up only very rarely across donors. HLA typing was unavailable for some donors at each locus, so association tests used only the typed subset. Most CMV-associated TCR beta chains appeared to be HLA-restricted in a later analysis, and the HLA associations seemed to be driven largely by CMV exposure. A cluster of highly shared sequence variants was judged likely to represent a technical artifact of the sequencing pipeline. The classifier was reported to diagnose cytomegalovirus status with high specificity and sensitivity in both the original and validation cohorts. The earlier analysis of 587 of the donors excluded about 16 rarely observed V segments, including chromosome 9 orphons, because counts were too low. Because the 87-base-pair reads could not distinguish some IMGT-functional V segments, including TRBV6-2 and TRBV6-3, those segments were excluded. CMV serostatus was the only immune exposure information available for the cohort. At a false discovery rate of 0.05, a later analysis linked roughly 17,000 TCR beta sequences to specific HLA alleles. An association between a missense DCLRE1C variant and V-gene and J-gene trimming of TCR beta chains was found in a later genetic analysis and replicated in an independent cohort. The presence/absence analyses assumed that sequencing depth was roughly uniform across donors, and that assumption may not be true. When HLA alleles, especially DR and DQ, strongly co-occurred, TCR associations were difficult to assign to individual alleles. The authors suggested that the approach could potentially be extended to other disease states and immunological phenotypes. The study gave a list of around 170 TCR beta chains associated with cytomegalovirus. The cohort was sequenced for TCR beta chains only, and without alpha or paired-chain data the features that could be detected were limited.

Source material: PBMCs. The TCR comes from a man aged 30-40 years in good health and CMV-seronegative. Recombination connected TRBV19 to TRBJ1-2; the D gene is perhaps TRBD1, from 6 matching bases. The nucleotide sequence reads TGTGCCAGTAGTGCAGAATCCGGGACACTCGGGACCTTC. Translated, this gives CASSAESGTLGTF.